This record covers a single T cell receptor beta chain. Profiled with immunoSEQ multiplex PCR; TCRdb holds only in-frame clones, not every one. The table includes 100,000 to 150,000 clones, more than 65% detected once. This CDR3 comprises 15 residues. The germline V gene has CDR1 MNHEY and CDR2 SVGAGI. The V gene lost 5 bases and the J gene lost 1 base, with 14 bases spanning the gap. This sample is part of a study of blood T cell repertoires in COVID-19. Study overall: Whether acute or convalescent, the COVID-19 samples came from the United States, Italy and Spain. T cells, B-cell-depleted T cells, or PBMCs provided the cDNA or gDNA that served as material.

The rearrangement uses TRBV6-5 and TRBJ1-1, with a possible D match to TRBD1 (5 bases). This clonotype was sampled from a human donor in a cohort sampled during active COVID-19. What was sequenced was peripheral blood. This CDR3 reads CASSHRNTGNTEAFF. The CDR3, as DNA: TGTGCCAGCAGTCACCGAAATACAGGGAACACTGAAGCTTTCTTT.